These T cell receptor beta chains were read from a single sample in a study of blood T cell repertoires in COVID-19. The assay was immunoSEQ multiplex PCR, and TCRdb's table has in-frame clones only and misses some. The sample holds 35,000 to 50,000 clones, approximately 90% seen once. Sequencing used peripheral blood. The receptor source for this set is a human donor in a cohort sampled during active COVID-19. The CDR3 runs from the conserved cysteine through the conserved F or W. Fields, in order: V gene, J gene, CDR3 protein.

>TRBV29-1|TRBJ2-2
CSVTITSGSTGELFF
>TRBV11-3|TRBJ2-2
CASGGQGGNTGELFF
>TRBV27|TRBJ1-6
CASSSETKPKSPLHF
>TRBV9|TRBJ2-7
CASSVGTGIYEQYF
>TRBV7-9|TRBJ2-3
CASSFGTDFTDTQYF
>TRBV14|TRBJ1-2
CASSQGRFYGYTF
>TRBV7-9|TRBJ2-3
CASAQPGGPERYTQYF
>TRBV5-6|TRBJ1-2
CASSLRFQGYGYTF
>TRBV4-2|TRBJ2-1
CASSQQAGADNEQFF
>TRBV7-8|TRBJ2-1
CASSHIAGEQFF
>TRBV21-1|TRBJ2-2
CATHIEKGQGYGELFF
>TRBV3-1/TRBV3-2|TRBJ2-1
CASSSSSSGRAFNEQFF
>TRBV6-1|TRBJ2-1
CASSGPGTSFGNEQFF
>TRBV9|TRBJ2-2
CASSGVQGAQGELFF
>TRBV7-9|TRBJ2-2
CATFLTPGQGSTGELFF
>TRBV7-3|TRBJ2-1
CASSLGLAGAGDEQFF
>TRBV19|TRBJ1-1
CASSGRQGLNTEAFF
>TRBV5-1|TRBJ2-3
CASSLLVSTDTQYF
>TRBV19|TRBJ2-7
CASSTLRGFGVGEQYF
>TRBV6-2/TRBV6-3|TRBJ1-5
CASSYSEKSLGWSQHF
>TRBV4-3|TRBJ1-2
CASSQNRGETPPYGYTF
>TRBV6-6|TRBJ2-2
CASTALGTGGTGELFF
>TRBV24-1|TRBJ2-1
CATSDTYGQSYNEQFF
>TRBV7-6|TRBJ1-4
CASSPKVGRGTGKLFF
>TRBV3-1/TRBV3-2|TRBJ2-2
CASSQGLVLNTGELFF
>TRBV27|TRBJ2-1
CASSLGSLGPYNEQFF
>TRBV5-1|TRBJ1-5
CASSLQGAGQPQHF
>TRBV4-2|TRBJ2-3
CASSQEASGGRDTQYF
>TRBV29-1|TRBJ1-3
CSVQEQGLLSGNTIYF
>TRBV19|TRBJ2-1
CASSPIRLAGEQFF
>TRBV11-2|TRBJ2-2
CASSLRDRANTGELFF
>TRBV6-2/TRBV6-3|TRBJ2-5
CASSYSIAGGGQETQYF
>TRBV3-1/TRBV3-2|TRBJ1-1
CASSPRADTEAFF
>TRBV27|TRBJ1-2
CASSLSRGQGSSYTF
>TRBV5-5|TRBJ2-5
CASSLGGAHQETQYF